What follows is one TCR beta chain and its context. This clonotype was seen a handful of times. It lacks a known antigen. No much larger clone is present one base from it, and per-base qualities are unavailable. The data stem from a study of human T cells and chemical hapten exposure (dated by TCRdb to 2020 to 2022). Background on the whole study: For sensitization, 2% DPC in acetone was applied to an approximately 2 cm by approximately 2 cm area of upper inner arm skin. Patients additionally received weekly therapeutic DPC doses to the scalp throughout the approximately 24-week study period. Patch testing was done on the upper back using Finn chambers containing 0.01% DPC, and results were scored after 6 days according to International Contact Dermatitis Research Group standards. Alopecia areata with under or over 50% scalp involvement, alopecia totalis and alopecia universalis were represented in the patient cohort, which was mostly female. Libraries were pooled for sequencing, and variation in per-sample TCR yields was attributed mainly to small differences in library volumes within the pool. The study tracked peripheral blood TCR repertoire changes in vivo during primary and secondary sensitization to the hapten diphenylcyclopropenone (DPC) in alopecia patients. Blood was sampled from patients pre-sensitization (week 0) and at 2, 6 and about 24 weeks after DPC sensitization. For TCR sequencing, blood came from some 31 alopecia patients at anywhere from one to four time points (pre-sensitization, 2, 6 and 24 weeks). What the work shows at the level of the full study, not this receptor alone: The number of PT1 expanded TCRs positively correlated with patch test score, significant at thresholds 8, 16 and 32 but not 4. Because all patients had alopecia, a presumed autoimmune disease, the immune response of the patients might differ from that of healthy individuals. No change with DPC sensitization was found in the number of TCRs above 1 in 1000 frequency, and no evidence of global repertoire structure alterations was found. Compared with pre-sensitization or healthy control sets, expanded TCRs formed significantly more large CDR3 similarity clusters, which is consistent with antigen-driven responses. Repeated subsampling changed both the strength of the expansion versus patch-test correlation and the threshold at which the correlation became significant.

The library was produced with RACE. Instrument used: NextSeq 500. Library preparation attached unique molecular identifiers to individual cDNA molecules for quantitative, reproducible TCR counting. Each blood RNA sample was used to sequence both TCR alpha and TCR beta chains. Per the original workflow: A median of approximately 100,000 TCRs per sample was observed, with a range of about 23,224 to 690,600. The Decombinator software suite was used to annotate the V, J and CDR3 of the TCR reads. For PS versus PT1 abundance plots, all samples were subsampled to the same number of TCRs (28,000). TCRs were defined as expanded if absent before sensitization and observed at least eight times at the 2-week time point. TCRdb's own reprocessing of the public reads used fastp at Q25 and MiXCR and kept productive beta chains. Rows matching on CDR3 protein sequence are summarized as one entry with the most common DNA and genes. The V and J calls reflect TCRdb's pipeline rather than the authors' work. This sample lists around 160,000 distinct CDR3 sequences; about 14% were detected once. The ten top clones hold about 1.7% of the sample.

The junction shows trimming of 0 bases on V and 6 bases on J, plus 7 bases between the germline ends. The CDR3 holds 13 amino acids from the cysteine to the phenylalanine. This entry keeps only the CDR3 DNA: 39 bases, framed from base 1. For CDR1 and CDR2, the germline V gene lists SGHRS and YFSETQ. Explained via the paper, the time point label denotes: patch test 1, 2 weeks after DPC sensitization. The treatment or condition label corresponds to: therapeutic diphenylcyclopropenone sensitization with weekly scalp DPC. Blood at each patch-test visit was drawn before the patch test was applied. To be eligible, patients had to be aged 18 to 70, diagnosed with alopecia and judged suitable for DPC therapy, while pregnant patients were excluded. Total RNA was isolated from unfractionated whole blood collected in Tempus Blood RNA tubes.

Recombination linked TRBV5-1 to TRBJ2-1, with the D gene too uncertain to name. This TCR was recovered from a woman under 40 with alopecia areata. Some clones in this sample may be carry-over from other donors' samples. This specimen was whole blood, taken in connection with sensitization to the hapten diphenylcyclopropenone (DPC). The nucleotides read TGCGCCAGCAGCTTGGGGTCAGCCAATGAGCAGTTCTTC. Translated, this gives CASSLGSANEQFF. The reference TRBV5-1 and TRBJ2-1 proteins fill in what lies around the CDR3, so the full variable domain reads KAGVTQTPRYLIKTRGQQVTLSCSPISGHRSVSWYQQTPGQGLQFLFEYFSETQRNKGNFPGRFSGRQFSNSRSEMNVSTLELGDSALYLCASSLGSANEQFFGPGTRLTVL.